These 4 T cell receptor beta chains were sequenced from one sample in a study of blood T cell repertoires in COVID-19. Generated by immunoSEQ multiplex PCR, the TCRdb table keeps only in-frame clones and is missing some. The sample consists of 100,000 or so clones, roughly 79% of them appearing once. The sample consisted of peripheral blood. The receptors come from a woman aged 70-85 years with acute or convalescent COVID-19.

A single count supports this clone. The V and J genes are TRBV6-2 or TRBV6-3 and TRBJ2-1; perhaps TRBD2 as D (6 bases). Trimming took 6 bases from V and 7 from J, leaving 25 bases between them. The CDR3 is 17 residues long. In germline, CDR1 is MNHEY, CDR2 SVGEGT. CDR3 nucleotide sequence: TGTGCCAGCAGCAACCCTCGGGACTCCTACGCTAATAATGAGCAGTTCTTC. Its protein is CASSNPRDSYANNEQFF.

The chain couples TRBV5-1 to TRBJ2-1; D ambiguous. V was trimmed by 5 bases and J by 8 bases, leaving 11 bases between them. CDR3 length: 12 amino acids. Looked up from germline, CDR1 is SGHRS and CDR2 is YFSETQ. CDR3 DNA sequence: TGCGCCAGCAGTTTACCACTGGATGAGCAGTTCTTC. Its protein is CASSLPLDEQFF.

The chain has TRBV5-1 and TRBJ2-1; 9 bases fit TRBD2. Germline assignment: CDR1 SGHRS and CDR2 YFSETQ. Trimming cost V 1 base and J 0 bases; bases outside gene matches: 8. This CDR3 is 18 amino acids long. CDR3 coding DNA: TGCGCCAGCAGCTTGTTACTAGCGGGCCCTAGCTCCTACAATGAGCAGTTCTTC. Its protein is CASSLLLAGPSSYNEQFF.

The chain has TRBV4-1 and TRBJ2-7, with 7 bases lining up with TRBD1. The ends lost 5 bases at V and 5 bases at J; junction bases unmatched: 9. Germline loops: CDR1 MGHRA, CDR2 YSYEKL. The CDR3 consists of 14 residues. The CDR3 loop reads CASSFDRARDEQYF. In DNA, the CDR3 is TGCGCCAGCAGCTTCGACAGGGCCCGGGACGAGCAGTACTTC.